The 28 T cell receptor beta chains in this list originate from one sample, sequenced in a study of CD8 T cells in Susac syndrome. An amount of RNA that ranged from 0.5 to 1 ug was reverse transcribed with random hexamers. TCRdb reprocessed the immunoSEQ multiplex PCR reads via MiXCR and lists one record per CDR3 protein. The sample includes about 180,000 distinct CDR3 sequences, roughly 95% of them seen just once. The sample taken for sequencing was CD4+ T cells from PBMCs. These receptors were collected from a human donor with Susac syndrome.

This clonotype was observed a single time. The chain has TRBV5-1 and TRBJ2-1; D uncertain. This CDR3 region has 15 residues. V was trimmed by 0 bases and J by 7 bases, leaving 14 bases between them. CDR1 is SGHRS, CDR2 YFSETQ, per germline. For the CDR3, the DNA is TGCGCCAGCAGCTTGGCCCTCCTTTCCCCTAATGAGCAGTTCTTC. Protein sequence: CASSLALLSPNEQFF.

This chain joins TRBV19 and TRBJ2-1; TRBD2 agrees at 9 bases. V trimming: 6 bases; J trimming: 6 bases; junction bases outside the gene matches: 12. This CDR3 contains 16 residues. CDR1 and CDR2 from the germline V gene are LNHDA and SQIVND (reference sequence). The CDR3 here is CASSRGPPSGTNEQFF. The CDR3 DNA reads as TGTGCCAGTAGCCGAGGCCCCCCTAGCGGGACCAATGAGCAGTTCTTC.

The genes are TRBV28 and TRBJ2-1; 7 nucleotides align to TRBD2. The CDR3 is 15 residues long. The J segment lost 9 bases and the V segment lost 5 bases, leaving 13 bases of the junction unmatched. Looked up from germline, CDR1 is MDHEN and CDR2 is SYDVKM. Here the CDR3 DNA reads TGTGCCAGCAGTGGGCCCGGACTAGTTGTCGGTGAGCAGTTCTTC. Protein product: CASSGPGLVVGEQFF.

The rearrangement links TRBV6-6 to TRBJ2-1; D is unclear. The CDR3 loop spans 13 amino acids. Deletions cut 7 bases from V and 3 bases from J, with 10 bases between. The V gene's germline CDR1 is MNHNY and CDR2 SVGAGI (reference sequence). As DNA, the CDR3 is TGTGCCAGCAAACAGTACGACTACAATGAGCAGTTCTTC. This translates into CASKQYDYNEQFF.

CDR3 protein: CASSFRDSPLHF. The CDR3 nucleotides read TGTGCCAGCAGCTTTCGGGACTCACCCCTCCACTTT. V is TRBV5-6 and J is TRBJ1-6; a weak D match, TRBD1 (5 bases). V lost 2 bases to trimming and J lost 10 bases, with 7 bases between them. From germline, CDR1 is SGHDT and CDR2 YYEEEE. This CDR3 spans 12 amino acids.

The rearrangement uses TRBV12-3 or TRBV12-4 and TRBJ1-1; possibly TRBD1 for D (5 bases). V was shortened by 6 bases and J by 2 bases, with 16 bases between the two germline ends. CDR3 size: 15 residues. This CDR3 is CASRPQGWGNTEAFF. The CDR3 DNA follows: TGTGCCAGCAGACCGCAGGGATGGGGTAACACTGAAGCTTTCTTT.

The rearrangement uses TRBV7-9 and TRBJ1-2, with D possibly being TRBD1 (5 bases). The germline gives CDR1 SEHNR, CDR2 FQNEAQ (reference sequence). V lost 5 bases and J lost 4, with 17 bases in between. The CDR3 is made up of 15 amino acids. The CDR3 nucleotides read TGTGCCAGCAGCCCAGTGGGGCTCGTGATCTATGGCTACACCTTC. It specifies CASSPVGLVIYGYTF.

The chain is built from TRBV11-2 and TRBJ2-7; D possibly corresponds to TRBD2 (5 bases). Deletions cut 5 bases from V and 7 bases from J, with 12 bases between. The CDR3 totals 12 residues. CDR1 is SGHAT and CDR2 is FQNNGV in the germline V gene. The CDR3 DNA reads TGTGCCAGCAGCCCTAATTGGAGGGAGCAGTACTTC. Amino acid sequence: CASSPNWREQYF. Drawing the rest from reference TRBV11-2 and TRBJ2-7, the complete variable domain is EAGVAQSPRYKIIEKRQSVAFWCNPISGHATLYWYQQILGQGPKLLIQFQNNGVVDDSQLPKDRFSAERLKGVDSTLKIQPAKLEDSAVYLCASSPNWREQYFGPGTRLTVT.

The J gene is TRBJ2-2, the V gene TRBV2; D is undetermined. V lost 7 bases to trimming and J lost 7 bases, with 13 bases between them. The CDR3 is 13 amino acids. CDR1 and CDR2 (germline): SNHLY, FYNNEI. CDR3 nucleotide sequence: TGTGCCAGCAAGGAAGTTCAGGACGGGGAGCTGTTTTTT. Protein sequence: CASKEVQDGELFF.

V and J are TRBV3-1 and TRBJ2-4; 7 nucleotides agree with TRBD1. The length of the CDR3 is 14 residues. V shed 4 bases and J 8 bases; nucleotides not matched to a gene: 8. CDR1 is LGHDT and CDR2 is YNNKEL in the germline V gene (reference sequence). The CDR3 spells CASSRRQGRDIQYF. The CDR3 region has the DNA TGTGCCAGCAGCCGGCGACAGGGAAGAGACATTCAGTACTTC. Drawing the rest from reference TRBV3-1 and TRBJ2-4, the complete variable domain is DTAVSQTPKYLVTQMGNDKSIKCEQNLGHDTMYWYKQDSKKFLKIMFSYNNKELIINETVPNRFSPKSPDKAHLNLHINSLELGDSAVYFCASSRRQGRDIQYFGAGTRLSVL.

The chain links TRBV9 to TRBJ2-6; tentatively, D is TRBD1 (5 bases). V shed 0 bases and J shed 11 bases, with 12 bases lying between them. The CDR3 runs to 14 residues. Germline lookup yields CDR1 SGDLS and CDR2 YYNGEE. As DNA, the CDR3 is TGTGCCAGCAGCGTAGATACAGGCTGGGACGTCCTGACTTTC. Its protein product is CASSVDTGWDVLTF. Full variable domain (remainder filled in from reference TRBV9 and TRBJ2-6): DSGVTQTPKHLITATGQRVTLRCSPRSGDLSVYWYQQSLDQGLQFLIQYYNGEERAKGNILERFSAQQFPDLHSELNLSSLELGDSALYFCASSVDTGWDVLTFGAGSRLTVL.

This chain uses TRBV2 with TRBJ2-1, with D unclear. Germline-derived CDR1 and CDR2 are SNHLY and FYNNEI. There are 15 residues in the CDR3. Between the trimmed V and J ends, which lost 5 bases and 5 bases, there was a span of 16 bases. CDR3 nucleotide sequence: TGTGCCAGCAGTCAAATTTCGGACGGCCACAATGAGCAGTTCTTC. Its protein product is CASSQISDGHNEQFF.

This clonotype appeared a single time. V is TRBV4-2 and J is TRBJ1-2; no clear D. V was trimmed by 0 bases and J by 0 bases, leaving 20 bases between them. CDR3 length: 19 residues. The germline gives CDR1 LGHNA, CDR2 YNFKEQ. CDR3 sequence: CASSQDASFYPLSNYGYTF. For the CDR3, the DNA is TGTGCCAGCAGCCAAGATGCGTCTTTCTATCCGTTATCTAACTATGGCTACACCTTC.

This clonotype was seen only a few times. At one boundary the junction diverges from the germline segment, which might be a read error. The chain links TRBV5-1 to TRBJ2-6; D is undetermined. Germline V gene lookup returns CDR1 SGHRS and CDR2 YFSETQ. CDR3 size: 15 residues. This CDR3 reads CASSLTGSGANVLTF. The CDR3 coding sequence is TGTGCCAGCAGCTTAACCGGGTCTGGGGCCAACGTCCTGACTTTC.

This clonotype was observed a single time. This chain joins TRBV12-3 or TRBV12-4 and TRBJ1-2; a weak D match, TRBD1 (5 bases). Trimming removed 3 bases from V and 2 bases from J, with 10 bases in between. CDR3 length equals 14 residues. This CDR3 is CASSLGQVNYGYTF. In DNA form, the CDR3 reads TGTGCCAGCAGTTTGGGGCAGGTGAACTATGGCTACACCTTC.

J is TRBJ1-5 and V is TRBV29-1; D unclear. The V end was cut by 4 bases, the J end by 4 bases, with 11 bases between. CDR3 length equals 13 residues. From germline, CDR1 is SQVTM and CDR2 ANQGSEA. The CDR3 here is CSVARDQNQPQHF. The CDR3 DNA is TGCAGCGTTGCTAGGGATCAGAATCAGCCCCAGCATTTT.

The CDR3 coding sequence is TGTGCCAGCAGCCGGACAGGGCATGGCTACACCTTC. Translated: CASSRTGHGYTF. The V call is TRBV3-1, the J call TRBJ1-2; 8 bases match TRBD1. Trimming cost V 4 bases and J 6 bases; bases outside gene matches: 1. CDR1 and CDR2 (germline): LGHDT, YNNKEL (reference sequence). The CDR3 runs 12 residues.

V usage is TRBV29-1 and J usage is TRBJ2-5; D is possibly TRBD1 (6 bases). The V gene lost 4 bases and the J gene lost 0 bases, with 9 bases spanning the gap. From germline, CDR1 is SQVTM and CDR2 ANQGSEA. The CDR3 contains 13 residues. The CDR3 is CSVARQDQETQYF. The CDR3 DNA is TGCAGCGTTGCAAGACAGGACCAAGAGACCCAGTACTTC.

The rearrangement uses TRBV7-9 and TRBJ1-1; D not certain. This CDR3 spans 15 amino acids. Trimming cost V 5 bases and J 7 bases, with 20 bases left between them. The V gene's germline CDR1 is SEHNR and CDR2 FQNEAQ (reference sequence). The CDR3 DNA reads TGTGCCAGCAGCCCGGGTGGCTCATCCCGGGGTGAAGCTTTCTTT. Residues: CASSPGGSSRGEAFF.

The gene calls are TRBV3-1 and TRBJ1-1; D is possibly TRBD1 (5 bases). The length of the CDR3 is 14 residues. The V end was cut by 0 bases, the J end by 10 bases, with 15 bases between. CDR1 LGHDT and CDR2 YNNKEL come from the germline V gene (reference sequence). The CDR3, as DNA: TGTGCCAGCAGCCAAGATGGATCGGGACGGCGAGCTTTCTTT. This sequence encodes CASSQDGSGRRAFF.

This clonotype has only one observation. This chain links TRBV7-9 with TRBJ2-1; the match to TRBD2 covers 11 bases. The CDR3 length is 16 residues. Germline V gene data show CDR1 as SEHNR and CDR2 as FQNEAQ (reference sequence). V lost 5 bases to trimming and J lost 6 bases; unmatched junction nucleotides: 9. CDR3 DNA: TGTGCCAGCAGCCTGGGTAGCGGGAGGGCCGTCAATGAGCAGTTCTTC. The encoded protein is CASSLGSGRAVNEQFF.

The chain uses TRBV29-1 and TRBJ2-2; D call uncertain. Trimming stripped 6 bases from V and 0 bases from J, with 14 bases between. CDR1 SQVTM and CDR2 ANQGSEA come from the germline V gene. CDR3 length: 15 residues. The CDR3 reads CSVKGRPSNTGELFF. Written as DNA, the CDR3 is TGCAGCGTCAAGGGCCGACCTTCGAACACCGGGGAGCTGTTTTTT.

V is TRBV6-6 and J is TRBJ2-1; 8 positions agree with TRBD2. CDR3 size: 15 residues. Germline assignment: CDR1 MNHNY and CDR2 SVGAGI (reference sequence). V lost 6 bases, J lost 7 bases, and 11 bases stayed unmatched. CDR3 in amino acids: CASSPVASGRNEQFF. The CDR3 DNA is TGTGCCAGCAGCCCCGTAGCTAGCGGGCGGAATGAGCAGTTCTTC.

The CDR3 nucleotides are TGCAGCGTTGCCATGAACTTGGGGCGGGGGCAAGAGACCCAGTACTTC. This translates into CSVAMNLGRGQETQYF. The rearrangement uses TRBV29-1 and TRBJ2-5; TRBD2 aligns across 7 bases. J was trimmed by 2 bases and V by 4 bases; bases with no gene match: 13. The germline V gene encodes CDR1 SQVTM and CDR2 ANQGSEA. This CDR3 region has 16 residues.

V gene TRBV4-1 combines with J gene TRBJ2-3; D remains unclear. The CDR3 extends over 14 amino acids. Trimming took off 7 bases at V and 2 bases at J, with 13 bases between the two ends. CDR1 MGHRA and CDR2 YSYEKL come from the germline V gene. The CDR3 DNA reads as TGCGCCAGCAAAACAAGGCCGTTCACAGATACGCAGTATTTT. Its protein is CASKTRPFTDTQYF.

V gene TRBV7-9 combines with J gene TRBJ2-5, with D tentatively TRBD1 (5 bases). This CDR3 has 13 residues. Germline assignment: CDR1 SEHNR and CDR2 FQNEAQ (reference sequence). The germline V and J ends were trimmed by 5 bases and 3 bases, with 10 bases remaining between them. CDR3 DNA: TGTGCCAGCAGCCTACGACAGAAAGAGACCCAGTACTTC. Protein product: CASSLRQKETQYF.

The gene calls are TRBV7-2 and TRBJ1-5; no reliable D call. V lost 5 bases and J 1 base, leaving 9 bases between the germline ends. The germline V gene has CDR1 SGHTA and CDR2 FQGNSA. The CDR3 has 14 residues. CDR3: CASSKWESNQPQHF. In DNA, the CDR3 is TGTGCCAGCAGCAAGTGGGAGAGCAATCAGCCCCAGCATTTT.

This chain uses TRBV4-2 with TRBJ2-5; D gene uncertain. Germline V lookup: CDR1 LGHNA, CDR2 YNFKEQ. CDR3 length: 13 amino acids. V was clipped by 0 bases and J by 4 bases, with 6 bases between them. The CDR3 DNA follows: TGTGCCAGCAGCCAAGATTCAGCAGAGACCCAGTACTTC. Residues: CASSQDSAETQYF.